These 28 T cell receptor beta chains were sequenced from one sample in a study of CD8 T cells in Susac syndrome. RNA amounts of about 0.5 to 1 ug underwent reverse transcription with random hexamers. In TCRdb, the immunoSEQ multiplex PCR reads were re-called with MiXCR into one record per CDR3 protein. Of 73,000 or so distinct CDR3 sequences in the sample, about 95% were seen once. The sequencing input was CD8+ T cells from PBMCs. All receptors come from a human donor with multiple sclerosis.

V is TRBV12-5 and J is TRBJ2-1; 9 bases align to TRBD2. The CDR3 runs 13 residues. From germline, CDR1 is LGHNT and CDR2 FRNRAP. The V and J ends lost 7 bases and 9 bases, in that order; junction bases with no gene match: 7. The CDR3: CASEHSGGLEQFF. The CDR3 DNA reads as TGTGCTAGTGAACATAGCGGGGGTCTTGAGCAGTTCTTC.

This rearrangement joins TRBV27 to TRBJ2-7, with 7 bases identical to TRBD2. The J segment lost 3 bases and the V segment lost 0 bases, leaving 5 bases of the junction unmatched. CDR3 length equals 15 residues. The germline V gene encodes CDR1 MNHEY and CDR2 SMNVEV (reference sequence). CDR3 bases: TGTGCCAGCAGTTTATCAGCGGGGCCCGGCTACGAGCAGTACTTC. This codes for CASSLSAGPGYEQYF.

J is TRBJ1-3 and V is TRBV4-2; D ambiguous. This CDR3 has 19 residues. CDR1 and CDR2 (germline): LGHNA, YNFKEQ. Trimming cost V 1 base and J 6 bases, with 25 bases left between them. CDR3 amino acids: CASSQVSDGYLETSNTIYF. Written as DNA, the CDR3 is TGTGCCAGCAGCCAAGTGTCGGACGGCTATCTGGAAACATCAAACACCATATATTTT.

The chain uses TRBV29-1 and TRBJ2-1; D not resolved. Trimming cost V 4 bases and J 4 bases, with 2 bases left between them. The germline V gene encodes CDR1 SQVTM and CDR2 ANQGSEA. The CDR3 is 10 amino acids. The CDR3 spells CSVGYNEQFF. CDR3 bases: TGCAGCGTTGGGTACAATGAGCAGTTCTTC.

The chain is built from TRBV24-1 and TRBJ1-2; 8 bases line up with TRBD1. After removal of 9 bases from V and 8 bases from J, the junction contained 10 bases not matched to a gene. The CDR3 totals 13 residues. Germline loops: CDR1 KGHDR, CDR2 SFDVKD. CDR3 sequence (DNA): TGTGCCACCCCTCTGCGGGACAGGCGCGGCTACACCTTC. Encoded protein: CATPLRDRRGYTF.

The chain has TRBV3-1 and TRBJ2-1, with 10 bases matching TRBD2. From germline, CDR1 is LGHDT and CDR2 YNNKEL (reference sequence). CDR3 length equals 18 residues. The J segment lost 5 bases and the V segment lost 0 bases, leaving 10 bases of the junction unmatched. CDR3 bases: TGTGCCAGCAGCCAAGATTTCCTGACTAGCGGGCGTAACAATGAGCAGTTCTTC. This encodes CASSQDFLTSGRNNEQFF.

The chain employs TRBV5-6 and TRBJ2-7, with D maybe TRBD1 (5 bases). Trimming left V 4 bases short and J 2 bases short, with 10 bases between. Germline CDR1 SGHDT, CDR2 YYEEEE. The CDR3 has 13 amino acids. CDR3: CASSEGHPYEQYF. In nucleotides, the CDR3 is TGTGCCAGCAGCGAAGGACACCCCTACGAGCAGTACTTC. The full variable domain, rest sourced from reference TRBV5-6 and TRBJ2-7, is DAGVTQSPTHLIKTRGQQVTLRCSPKSGHDTVSWYQQALGQGPQFIFQYYEEEERQRGNFPDRFSGHQFPNYSSELNVNALLLGDSALYLCASSEGHPYEQYFGPGTRLTVT.

This chain connects TRBV7-8 to TRBJ1-2, with a tentative D call TRBD1 (5 bases). In germline, CDR1 is SGHVS, CDR2 FQNEAQ. V was clipped by 6 bases and J by 2 bases, with 10 bases between them. The CDR3 is 13 amino acids. The CDR3 DNA is TGTGCCAGCAGAAGCAGGGCCAACTATGGCTACACCTTC. Amino acid sequence: CASRSRANYGYTF. The variable domain in full, completed from reference TRBV7-8 and TRBJ1-2, reads GAGVSQSPRYKVAKRGQDVALRCDPISGHVSLFWYQQALGQGPEFLTYFQNEAQLDKSGLPSDRFFAERPEGSVSTLKIQRTQQEDSAVYLCASRSRANYGYTFGSGTRLTVV.

This chain connects TRBV9 to TRBJ2-3; TRBD2 agrees at 9 bases. V lost 3 bases, J lost 7 bases, and 9 bases stayed unmatched. The CDR3 spans 15 residues. Germline V gene data show CDR1 as SGDLS and CDR2 as YYNGEE. The CDR3 region is CASSEIAGASNTQYF. For the CDR3, the DNA is TGTGCCAGCAGCGAGATAGCGGGGGCCTCAAATACGCAGTATTTT.

The chain joins TRBV15 to TRBJ1-1; maybe TRBD1 (5 bases). Germline values: CDR1 LNHNV, CDR2 YYDKDF (reference sequence). The CDR3 extends over 14 amino acids. Trimming took off 4 bases at V and 5 bases at J, with 14 bases between the two ends. The CDR3 bases are TGTGCCACCAGCACGGGACTGTATGCTACTGAAGCTTTCTTT. Translated: CATSTGLYATEAFF.

The gene calls are TRBV3-1 and TRBJ2-5; 13 bases fit TRBD2. Germline values: CDR1 LGHDT, CDR2 YNNKEL (reference sequence). With V trimmed by 1 base and J by 5 bases, 4 bases remained unmatched. The CDR3 extends over 16 amino acids. The CDR3 DNA sequence: TGTGCCAGCAGCCAAGTTGGACTAGCGGGGGTTGAGACCCAGTACTTC. Protein sequence: CASSQVGLAGVETQYF.

The V and J genes are TRBV18 and TRBJ2-5; TRBD2 matches at 8 bases. The germline V gene has CDR1 KGHSH and CDR2 LQKENI. The CDR3 sequence is 15 residues long. The J segment lost 5 bases and the V segment lost 5 bases, leaving 10 bases of the junction unmatched. The DNA for the CDR3 is TGTGCCAGCTCAAGCTCTAGCGGGCTTGGGGAGACCCAGTACTTC. This sequence encodes CASSSSSGLGETQYF.

The V gene is TRBV14, the J gene TRBJ2-7, with unresolved D. The CDR3 has 13 amino acids. Trimming cost V 4 bases and J 2 bases, with 9 bases left between them. The germline gives CDR1 SGHDN, CDR2 FVKESK. The CDR3 reads CASSLPRAYEQYF. The CDR3 DNA sequence: TGTGCCAGCAGCCTCCCCCGAGCCTACGAGCAGTACTTC.

CDR3: CASSPHYEQYF. Written as DNA, the CDR3 is TGTGCCAGCAGCCCCCACTACGAGCAGTACTTC. The chain links TRBV7-2 to TRBJ2-7; no firm D call. Trimming took 5 bases from V and 3 from J, leaving 5 bases between them. This CDR3 contains 11 residues. Germline lookup yields CDR1 SGHTA and CDR2 FQGNSA.

The chain links TRBV27 to TRBJ2-6, with TRBD1 matching 7 bases. V shed 5 bases and J 2 bases; nucleotides not matched to a gene: 3. Germline V CDR1 and CDR2: MNHEY, SMNVEV (reference sequence). The length of the CDR3 is 15 residues. Written as DNA, the CDR3 is TGTGCCAGCAGTACTACAGGGGCTGGGGCCAACGTCCTGACTTTC. It yields the protein CASSTTGAGANVLTF.

The CDR3 sequence is CASSLGREVYEQYF. Written as DNA, the CDR3 is TGTGCCAGCAGTTTAGGGCGGGAGGTCTACGAGCAGTACTTC. The rearrangement links TRBV12-3 or TRBV12-4 to TRBJ2-7; 8 bases map to TRBD2. Trimming at V came to 1 base and at J to 3 bases, leaving 2 bases not matched to a gene. The CDR3 consists of 14 residues.

The rearrangement links TRBV4-1 to TRBJ1-1; D unclear. Germline CDR1 and CDR2: MGHRA and YSYEKL. V was trimmed by 0 bases and J by 1 base, leaving 9 bases between them. The CDR3 spans 15 residues. CDR3 DNA: TGCGCCAGCAGCCAAGAAGCCTCCTCGAACACTGAAGCTTTCTTT. Amino acids: CASSQEASSNTEAFF.

V gene TRBV10-3 combines with J gene TRBJ2-3; a weak D match, TRBD2 (6 bases). CDR1 ENHRY and CDR2 SYGVKD come from the germline V gene. The CDR3 loop spans 14 amino acids. V gave up 3 bases and J gave up 3 bases, with 10 bases separating them. This CDR3 reads CAISDTGETDTQYF. The CDR3 coding sequence is TGTGCCATCAGTGACACGGGGGAGACAGATACGCAGTATTTT.

This chain uses TRBV12-3 or TRBV12-4 with TRBJ2-7; no definite D call. The V gene lost 0 bases and the J gene lost 2 bases, with 8 bases spanning the gap. The CDR3 totals 14 residues. CDR3 in DNA: TGTGCCAGCAGTTTAGCTCCTAGGGCCTACGAGCAGTACTTC. Residues: CASSLAPRAYEQYF.

The CDR3 loop reads CASSQDSGRLNTEAFF. DNA for the CDR3: TGCGCCAGCAGCCAAGATTCGGGCAGGTTGAACACTGAAGCTTTCTTT. The gene calls are TRBV4-3 and TRBJ1-1; D remains unclear. Germline CDR1 LGHNA, CDR2 YSLEER. V was cut by 0 bases and J by 0 bases, with 11 bases left in between. The CDR3 length is 16 residues.

V is TRBV5-4 and J is TRBJ2-3; 11 bases map to TRBD2. V was pared by 6 bases and J by 1 base, with 4 bases of the junction left unmatched. This CDR3 comprises 15 residues. Per the germline V gene, CDR1 is SGHNT and CDR2 is YYREEE (reference sequence). CDR3 DNA: TGTGCCAGCACCACACTAGCGGGGGGCACAGATACGCAGTATTTT. Protein product: CASTTLAGGTDTQYF.

The chain employs TRBV27 and TRBJ2-7, with a weak D call TRBD1 (6 bases). Germline V gene lookup returns CDR1 MNHEY and CDR2 SMNVEV (reference sequence). The CDR3 is 18 residues long. Trimming cost V 3 bases and J 3 bases, with 24 bases left between them. Here the CDR3 reads CASSFRPNREIGYYEQYF. The CDR3 DNA is TGTGCCAGCAGTTTTAGGCCGAACAGGGAAATTGGGTACTACGAGCAGTACTTC.

The chain combines TRBV4-1 with TRBJ2-7, with D hard to call. The CDR3 is 13 amino acids. V was pared by 0 bases and J by 0 bases, with 3 bases between. Per the germline V gene, CDR1 is MGHRA and CDR2 is YSYEKL. The CDR3 bases are TGCGCCAGCAGCCAAGAGAGCTCCTACGAGCAGTACTTC. Its translation: CASSQESSYEQYF.

CDR3 in amino acids: CAWIGNRRAFF. The DNA of the CDR3 is TGTGCCTGGATAGGGAATCGGAGGGCTTTCTTT. The gene calls are TRBV30 and TRBJ1-1; no clear D gene. Between the trimmed V and J ends, which lost 4 bases and 11 bases, there was a span of 14 bases. Germline V gives CDR1 GTSNPN, CDR2 SVGIG (reference sequence). This CDR3 is 11 amino acids long. The full variable domain, in which reference TRBV30 and TRBJ1-1 provide the parts outside the CDR3, is SQTIHQWPATLVQPVGSPLSLECTVEGTSNPNLYWYRQAAGRGLQLLFYSVGIGQISSEVPQNLSASRPQDRQFILSSKKLLLSDSGFYLCAWIGNRRAFFGQGTRLTVV.

V gene TRBV5-6 combines with J gene TRBJ2-3; 10 bases are shared with TRBD1. The CDR3 totals 15 residues. Per germline, CDR1 SGHDT and CDR2 YYEEEE. The V segment lost 4 bases and the J segment 5 bases; nucleotides outside the gene matches: 7. This chain's CDR3 is CASSQGTGARDTQYF. Here the CDR3 DNA reads TGTGCCAGCAGCCAAGGGACAGGGGCGAGAGATACGCAGTATTTT.

The chain uses TRBV30 and TRBJ1-2, with no clear D. Trimming removed 0 bases from V and 2 bases from J, with 13 bases in between. This CDR3 is built from 15 residues. Germline-derived CDR1 and CDR2 are GTSNPN and SVGIG (reference sequence). CDR3 sequence reads: CAWSVAGSMNYGYTF. Written as DNA, the CDR3 is TGTGCCTGGAGTGTAGCTGGGTCGATGAACTATGGCTACACCTTC.

The chain carries TRBV12-3 or TRBV12-4 and TRBJ2-2; TRBD2 agrees at 8 bases. CDR3 length equals 16 residues. V shed 8 bases, J shed 3 bases, and the junction held 11 bases outside the gene matches. CDR3 residues: CASRLSASGYTGELFF. The CDR3 DNA follows: TGTGCCAGCCGCTTGTCGGCTAGCGGGTACACCGGGGAGCTGTTTTTT.

The chain couples TRBV5-1 to TRBJ1-1, with D unresolved. Trimming cost V 3 bases and J 1 base, with 16 bases left between them. This CDR3 spans 16 amino acids. The V gene's germline CDR1 is SGHRS and CDR2 YFSETQ. Written as DNA, the CDR3 is TGCGCCAGCAGCTGGGCATATTGGTGGCCGAACACTGAAGCTTTCTTT. Protein product: CASSWAYWWPNTEAFF.